These 13 T cell receptor beta chains share one sample of origin, sequenced in a study of PD-L1 blockade in urothelial cancer. This table comes from immunoSEQ multiplex PCR, and its TCRdb copy is limited to in-frame clones, with some not included. The sample carries tens of thousands of clones, roughly 80% recorded once. Time point reported: pretreatment peripheral blood. The specimen was PBMCs, collected around atezolizumab (anti-PD-L1) treatment. These receptor sequences come from an older man with urothelial cancer.

This clone showed up just a few times. The chain joins TRBV6-5 to TRBJ2-2, with D perhaps matching TRBD1 (5 bases). Trimming removed 7 bases from V and 0 bases from J, with 9 bases in between. Germline V CDR1 and CDR2: MNHEY, SVGAGI. The CDR3 is 14 amino acids. The CDR3: CASTLTANTGELFF. The CDR3 coding sequence is TGTGCCAGCACCTTGACAGCGAACACCGGGGAGCTGTTTTTT.

This chain links TRBV7-3 with TRBJ2-1, with a possible D match to TRBD1 (5 bases). The CDR3 contains 15 residues. The germline V and J ends were trimmed by 5 bases and 4 bases, with 15 bases remaining between them. Germline CDR1 SGHTA, CDR2 FQGTGA. Here the CDR3 reads CASSDRVGQYNEQFF. CDR3 in DNA: TGTGCCAGCAGCGACCGAGTGGGGCAGTACAATGAGCAGTTCTTC.

The chain recombines TRBV10-3 with TRBJ2-2, with unresolved D. The CDR3 is 11 residues long. Germline V gene data show CDR1 as ENHRY and CDR2 as SYGVKD. V lost 7 bases, J lost 8 bases, and 8 bases lay in between. CDR3 loop: CAITETGELFF. The CDR3, as DNA: TGTGCCATCACCGAGACAGGGGAGCTGTTTTTT.

This chain connects TRBV18 to TRBJ2-5; TRBD2 aligns across 7 bases. This CDR3 region has 14 residues. V dropped 0 bases and J dropped 13; count of bases not matched to a gene: 11. The germline V gene has CDR1 KGHSH and CDR2 LQKENI. The CDR3 protein is CASSPPSGLGRTYF. For the CDR3, the DNA is TGTGCCAGCTCACCACCTTCCGGACTAGGCCGTACGTACTTC.

The chain couples TRBV28 to TRBJ2-2, with 15 bases identical to TRBD2. This CDR3 is built from 18 residues. J was trimmed by 6 bases and V by 6 bases; bases with no gene match: 11. Looked up from germline, CDR1 is MDHEN and CDR2 is SYDVKM. In nucleotides, the CDR3 is TGTGCCAGCAGCGAAAGTGGGACTAGCGGGAGGAGGGCCGGGGAGCTGTTTTTT. This sequence encodes CASSESGTSGRRAGELFF.

Here the CDR3 reads CASSFTSGPSYNEQFF. The DNA of the CDR3 is TGTGCCAGCAGCTTTACTAGCGGTCCCTCCTACAATGAGCAGTTCTTC. This rearrangement joins TRBV5-6 to TRBJ2-1, with 8 bases that match TRBD2. This CDR3 spans 16 amino acids. V gave up 2 bases and J gave up 0 bases; unmatched junction bases: 4. Germline assignment: CDR1 SGHDT and CDR2 YYEEEE.

The chain combines TRBV7-3 with TRBJ2-3; 8 bases line up with TRBD1. CDR3 length equals 16 residues. Trimming took 5 bases from V and 2 from J; bases not matched to a gene: 9. Germline-derived CDR1 and CDR2 are SGHTA and FQGTGA. In DNA, the CDR3 is TGTGCCAGCAGCCTACGGACAGGGAGCGCCACAGATACGCAGTATTTT. Its translation: CASSLRTGSATDTQYF. The full variable domain, its missing parts supplied by reference TRBV7-3 and TRBJ2-3, is GAGVSQTPSNKVTEKGKYVELRCDPISGHTALYWYRQSLGQGPEFLIYFQGTGAADDSGLPNDRFFAVRPEGSVSTLKIQRTERGDSAVYLCASSLRTGSATDTQYFGPGTRLTVL.

The sample holds a few counts of this clone. The chain couples TRBV11-3 to TRBJ2-1; D unclear. CDR1 is SGHNT, CDR2 YENEEA, per germline. V dropped 4 bases and J dropped 5 bases, with 6 bases sitting between them. This CDR3 is built from 12 residues. DNA for the CDR3: TGTGCCAGCAGCTGGTCGGACAATGAGCAGTTCTTC. This sequence encodes CASSWSDNEQFF.

This clone was counted only a few times. The chain couples TRBV7-6 to TRBJ2-1, with 11 bases identical to TRBD2. The CDR3 runs to 18 residues. Trimming took 4 bases from V and 7 from J; bases not matched to a gene: 15. Per germline, CDR1 SGHVS and CDR2 FNYEAQ. CDR3 bases: TGTGCCAGCAGCTCTTTCCCCTTAGCGGGAGGGCCTAGGAATGAGCAGTTCTTC. It translates to CASSSFPLAGGPRNEQFF.

The chain joins TRBV9 to TRBJ2-1; a weak D match, TRBD2 (7 bases). The V gene's germline CDR1 is SGDLS and CDR2 YYNGEE. V was pared by 6 bases and J by 2 bases, with 15 bases between. The CDR3 covers 15 residues. CDR3 nucleotide sequence: TGTGCCAGCACCATAGGGGGGGCCCCCTACAATGAGCAGTTCTTC. It specifies CASTIGGAPYNEQFF. The whole variable domain, filled in from reference TRBV9 and TRBJ2-1, reads DSGVTQTPKHLITATGQRVTLRCSPRSGDLSVYWYQQSLDQGLQFLIQYYNGEERAKGNILERFSAQQFPDLHSELNLSSLELGDSALYFCASTIGGAPYNEQFFGPGTRLTVL.

The DNA of the CDR3 is TGTGCCAGTACCCCCTGGACAGTAAACTATGGCTACACCTTC. Amino acids: CASTPWTVNYGYTF. V gene TRBV19 combines with J gene TRBJ1-2; D is possibly TRBD1 (6 bases). The V gene lost 7 bases and the J gene lost 2 bases, with 14 bases spanning the gap. Germline CDR1 LNHDA, CDR2 SQIVND (reference sequence). The CDR3 loop spans 14 amino acids.

The genes are TRBV7-2 and TRBJ2-5, with TRBD2 matching over 7 bases. This CDR3 spans 16 amino acids. J was trimmed by 4 bases and V by 2 bases; bases with no gene match: 10. The germline gives CDR1 SGHTA, CDR2 FQGNSA. CDR3 sequence (DNA): TGTGCCAGCAGCTTAAAGATCGCAGGGAGGGGAGAGACCCAGTACTTC. Translation gives CASSLKIAGRGETQYF.

The chain carries TRBV28 and TRBJ1-1, with D uncertain. V was clipped by 4 bases and J by 1 base, with 28 bases between them. CDR1 is MDHEN and CDR2 is SYDVKM in the germline V gene. The CDR3 is 20 residues long. The CDR3 nucleotides read TGTGCCAGCAGTTCCCCTGTCCCCCGGGATGTACTTTGGGGGAACACTGAAGCTTTCTTT. This encodes CASSSPVPRDVLWGNTEAFF. Using reference TRBV28 and TRBJ1-1 for the parts outside the CDR3, the full variable domain is DVKVTQSSRYLVKRTGEKVFLECVQDMDHENMFWYRQDPGLGLRLIYFSYDVKMKEKGDIPEGYSVSREKKERFSLILESASTNQTSMYLCASSSPVPRDVLWGNTEAFFGQGTRLTVV.